What follows is one T cell receptor beta chain and its context. This CDR3 has 14 residues. Germline CDR1 is MDHEN and CDR2 is SYDVKM. Trimming cost V 4 bases and J 6 bases, with 15 bases left between them. The PCR contained 60 Vbeta and 13 Jbeta primers. TCRdb's copy holds only in-frame clones and misses some; the assay was immunoSEQ multiplex PCR. Of roughly 140,000 clones in the sample, 82% were seen once. This sample is part of a study of cytomegalovirus exposure and HLA in healthy donors. The clonotype originates from a male donor in good health and CMV-seronegative. The genes are TRBV28 and TRBJ1-1, with D perhaps matching TRBD1 (5 bases). Sequencing was carried out using PBMCs. CDR3 DNA: TGTGCCAGCAGTTGGACACTAAAAGAACCTGAAGCTTTCTTT. Amino acids: CASSWTLKEPEAFF.